Following are 22 T cell receptor beta chains from one sample sequenced in a study of blood T cell repertoires in COVID-19. Using immunoSEQ multiplex PCR, the repertoire was profiled, and TCRdb retains in-frame clones only, with some absent. The sample lists 140,000 to 150,000 clones, about four fifths seen once, with 7.5% to 9.5% in the top ten. The sample was peripheral blood. Receptors were obtained from a human donor with acute or convalescent COVID-19. The donor label of this sample is uncertain.

This chain connects TRBV6-5 to TRBJ2-7; 7 positions match TRBD1. Germline CDR1 MNHEY, CDR2 SVGAGI. The junction had 9 bases not matched to a gene; V was cut back by 6 bases and J by 4 bases. This CDR3 is 14 amino acids long. CDR3 sequence: CASRIRDSLYEQYV. DNA of the CDR3: TGTGCCAGCAGAATCCGGGACAGTCTATACGAGCAGTACGTC.

V usage is TRBV9 and J usage is TRBJ2-1; D is possibly TRBD2 (7 bases). This CDR3 spans 14 amino acids. Germline CDR1 reads SGDLS; CDR2 reads YYNGEE. Trimming shortened V by 0 bases and J by 9 bases, and 13 bases separated the two germline ends. The CDR3 sequence: CASSVVGGAGEQFF. CDR3 in DNA: TGTGCCAGCAGCGTAGTAGGGGGGGCTGGTGAGCAGTTCTTC.

This clone occurred once. The J gene is TRBJ1-2, the V gene TRBV3-1 (or the pseudogene TRBV3-2), with 10 bases identical to TRBD1. The CDR3 covers 14 residues. V lost 3 bases to trimming and J lost 6 bases; unmatched junction nucleotides: 4. The germline CDR1 and CDR2 sequences are LGHDT and YNNKEL (reference sequence). CDR3 protein: CASSQGQGFDGYTF. The CDR3 coding sequence is TGTGCCAGCAGCCAGGGACAGGGGTTTGATGGCTACACCTTC.

The chain links TRBV18 to TRBJ2-3; D perhaps matches TRBD2 (5 bases). Trimming left V 0 bases short and J 0 bases short, with 13 bases between. The CDR3 runs 17 residues. Germline V CDR1 and CDR2: KGHSH, LQKENI. In nucleotides, the CDR3 is TGTGCCAGCTCACCACCGGGGAGAGCCACTAGCACAGATACGCAGTATTTT. Its translation is CASSPPGRATSTDTQYF.

The chain couples TRBV6-5 to TRBJ1-2, with a tentative D call TRBD1 (5 bases). This CDR3 spans 15 amino acids. Trimming took off 6 bases at V and 4 bases at J, with 18 bases between the two ends. CDR1 and CDR2 from the germline V gene are MNHEY and SVGAGI. CDR3 sequence reads: CASSNPMPGVYGYTF. The CDR3 DNA sequence: TGTGCCAGCAGCAACCCAATGCCGGGGGTCTATGGCTACACCTTC.

This chain connects TRBV6-5 to TRBJ1-3; 9 bases are shared with TRBD1. The trim removed 5 bases at V and 3 bases at J, leaving 5 bases unmatched. The CDR3 sequence is 15 residues long. Germline values: CDR1 MNHEY, CDR2 SVGAGI. The CDR3 sequence: CASSPGQGGGNTIYF. CDR3 DNA: TGTGCCAGCAGTCCGGGACAGGGAGGTGGAAACACCATATATTTT.

This clone was recorded a few times. The rearrangement uses TRBV29-1 and TRBJ2-1, with D tentatively TRBD2 (6 bases). V was trimmed by 2 bases and J by 0 bases, leaving 11 bases between them. Germline V lookup: CDR1 SQVTM, CDR2 ANQGSEA. The CDR3 has 15 residues. The CDR3 sequence: CSVELAKISYNEQFF. For the CDR3, the DNA is TGCAGCGTTGAACTAGCGAAAATCTCCTACAATGAGCAGTTCTTC.

The chain is built from TRBV3-1 (or the pseudogene TRBV3-2) and TRBJ2-2; 7 bases are a match to TRBD1. CDR1 and CDR2 (germline): LGHDT, YNNKEL (reference sequence). CDR3 length equals 18 residues. J gave up 0 bases and V 0 bases, and 7 bases lay outside the gene matches. Here the CDR3 reads CASSQDKGAFTNTGELFF. Written as DNA, the CDR3 is TGTGCCAGCAGCCAAGATAAGGGGGCGTTTACGAACACCGGGGAGCTGTTTTTT.

This clone was recorded a few times. The chain uses TRBV4-1 and TRBJ1-3, with 7 bases that match TRBD1. The germline CDR1 and CDR2 sequences are MGHRA and YSYEKL. V was clipped by 4 bases and J by 0 bases; unmatched bases: 6. This CDR3 has 16 amino acids. The CDR3 is CASSRGQERSGNTIYF. CDR3 coding DNA: TGCGCCAGCAGCCGCGGACAGGAGCGCTCTGGAAACACCATATATTTT.

The chain combines TRBV29-1 with TRBJ2-1, with TRBD1 identical over 8 bases. The CDR3 loop spans 14 amino acids. V trimming: 7 bases; J trimming: 2 bases; junction bases outside the gene matches: 7. Per germline, CDR1 SQVTM and CDR2 ANQGSEA. CDR3 nucleotide sequence: TGCAGCGCCCAAGGGACAGGCACCTACAATGAGCAGTTCTTC. Amino acid sequence: CSAQGTGTYNEQFF.

This clone was recorded once. The chain employs TRBV5-1 and TRBJ1-3; tentatively, D is TRBD1 (5 bases). Per the germline V gene, CDR1 is SGHRS and CDR2 is YFSETQ. V lost 0 bases and J 4 bases, leaving 8 bases between the germline ends. This CDR3 spans 14 amino acids. The CDR3, as DNA: TGCGCCAGCAGCTTGGAAGGACAAGGAAACACCATATATTTT. Encoded protein: CASSLEGQGNTIYF.

As for this clone: A read error may account for a junction end that differs from germline. The chain has TRBV9 and TRBJ2-5; the match to TRBD2 covers 8 bases. Germline V lookup: CDR1 SGDLS, CDR2 YYNGEE. The CDR3 is 16 amino acids. CDR3 in DNA: TGTGCCAGCAGCGCTTTTCCCGGGGGGGCCCAAGAGAACCAGTACTTC. Translated, it gives CASSAFPGGAQENQYF.

This chain connects TRBV5-1 to TRBJ2-3; a weak D match, TRBD2 (5 bases). This CDR3 has 17 amino acids. Germline CDR1 SGHRS, CDR2 YFSETQ. The V end was cut by 1 base, the J end by 1 base, with 16 bases between. The CDR3: CASSLWVASSGTDTQYF. CDR3 nucleotide sequence: TGCGCCAGCAGCTTGTGGGTAGCGTCTTCCGGCACAGATACGCAGTATTTT.

V usage is TRBV9 and J usage is TRBJ2-1; 11 bases are a match to TRBD2. With 0 bases clipped from V and 4 bases from J, the junction kept 0 bases outside the gene matches. This CDR3 region has 15 residues. Germline V gene lookup returns CDR1 SGDLS and CDR2 YYNGEE. CDR3 sequence (DNA): TGTGCCAGCAGCGTAGGGACTAGCGGGTACAATGAGCAGTTCTTC. Amino acids: CASSVGTSGYNEQFF.

The chain recombines TRBV11-3 with TRBJ2-1, with D hard to call. The length of the CDR3 is 12 residues. Trimming shortened V by 0 bases and J by 7 bases, and 4 bases separated the two germline ends. Germline V lookup: CDR1 SGHNT, CDR2 YENEEA. DNA of the CDR3: TGTGCCAGCAGCTTAGACAGGAATGAGCAGTTCTTC. Residues: CASSLDRNEQFF.

This chain links TRBV5-3 with TRBJ1-5; D ambiguous. TRBV5-3 is an ORF; its function is uncertain. The CDR3 length is 19 residues. V shed 0 bases and J shed 1 base, with 20 bases lying between them. The CDR3 here is CARSLVTVLTSKSNQPQHF. CDR3 bases: TGTGCCAGAAGCTTGGTAACAGTTCTAACCTCGAAGAGCAATCAGCCCCAGCATTTT.

The genes are TRBV7-6 and TRBJ1-5, with D hard to call. The germline CDR1 and CDR2 sequences are SGHVS and FNYEAQ. The CDR3 is made up of 13 amino acids. Trimming left V 2 bases short and J 5 bases short, with 7 bases between. CDR3 sequence (DNA): TGTGCCAGCAGCTTAAAGATAGATCAGCCCCAGCATTTT. Its translation: CASSLKIDQPQHF. Combining the CDR3 with reference TRBV7-6 and TRBJ1-5 gives the whole variable domain GAGVSQSPRYKVTKRGQDVALRCDPISGHVSLYWYRQALGQGPEFLTYFNYEAQQDKSGLPNDRFSAERPEGSISTLTIQRTEQRDSAMYRCASSLKIDQPQHFGDGTRLSIL.

This chain links TRBV4-1 with TRBJ2-6, with a tentative D call TRBD1 (6 bases). From germline, CDR1 is MGHRA and CDR2 YSYEKL. V was trimmed by 1 base and J by 2 bases, leaving 9 bases between them. This CDR3 comprises 16 residues. The CDR3 protein is CASSQVKGAGANVLTF. CDR3 DNA sequence: TGCGCCAGCAGCCAAGTAAAGGGGGCTGGGGCCAACGTCCTGACTTTC.

As to this clone: Other DNA sequences in the same sample also yield this CDR3. The chain combines TRBV5-1 with TRBJ1-2; 8 bases are shared with TRBD1. The CDR3 totals 14 residues. Germline loops: CDR1 SGHRS, CDR2 YFSETQ. The junction had 7 bases not matched to a gene; V was cut back by 5 bases and J by 4 bases. The CDR3 nucleotides are TGCGCCAGCAGTTTAGGACAGGGTTCCTATGGCTACACCTTC. It codes for CASSLGQGSYGYTF.

The gene calls are TRBV7-6 and TRBJ1-2, with D uncertain. V lost 5 bases, J lost 7 bases, and 11 bases lay in between. Germline loops: CDR1 SGHVS, CDR2 FNYEAQ. The CDR3 has 12 residues. The CDR3 region has the DNA TGTGCCAGCAGCCCCCCATTCAGTGGCTACACCTTC. Protein product: CASSPPFSGYTF.

The genes are TRBV5-4 and TRBJ1-2; D unclear. Germline CDR1 is SGHNT and CDR2 is YYREEE (reference sequence). Trimming shortened V by 1 base and J by 3 bases, and 16 bases separated the two germline ends. The CDR3 covers 16 residues. The CDR3 DNA sequence: TGTGCCAGCAGCTTGTATGGGGAGATCAACGACTATGGCTACACCTTC. Its translation is CASSLYGEINDYGYTF.

The rearrangement joins TRBV7-9 to TRBJ1-2, with D hard to call. Germline V gives CDR1 SEHNR, CDR2 FQNEAQ (reference sequence). The CDR3 has 13 residues. V was pared by 1 base and J by 8 bases, with 11 bases between. CDR3 coding DNA: TGTGCCAGCAGCTTAGAAGTCAGTGAAGGCTACACCTTC. As protein: CASSLEVSEGYTF.